This TCR beta chain is from a study of T cell repertoires in MIS-A myocarditis (dated by TCRdb to between 2021 and 2024). TCRbeta CDR3 regions were amplified with the immunoSEQ bias-controlled multiplex PCR and sequenced at high throughput. Per the original workflow: CDR3 sequences were collapsed and filtered by the immunoSEQ vendor pipeline to quantify abundance and frequency of each unique TCRbeta CDR3. Using a 90% global sequence identity threshold, CD-HIT clustered dominant CDR3 amino acid sequences together with SARS-CoV-2-specific ImmuneCODE TCRbeta sequences. Clones were classed as hyperexpanded at frequencies of 0.1 to 1 and as large at frequencies of 0.01 to 0.1. For the dominant clones, CDR3 amino acid sequences and V and J gene assignments were confirmed with MiXCR. The R stringdist package was used to calculate Levenshtein distances between the patient clonotypes and the ImmuneCODE hits. TCRdb stores this immuneACCESS table with in-frame sequences only. Part of the clones is absent; in the studies checked, under half of the shortfall reflects unresolved V genes, and no reason is known for the rest. For V, J and clone size, that table is used; D and trimming come from the DNA. In this sample the table shows about 11,000 clones, roughly four fifths of which occur a single time. 29% of the sample is in the top ten clones.

Inclusive of the bounding cysteine and phenylalanine, the CDR3 is 19 residues long. Just the 57-base CDR3 DNA is kept, in frame starting at base 1. The germline V gene yields KGHDR for CDR1 and SFDVKD for CDR2. The junction shows trimming of 4 bases on V and 2 bases on J, and the gene matches do not reach 15 bases of it. The QIAamp DNA FFPE kit was used to extract genomic DNA from formalin-fixed paraffin-embedded autopsy tissue. Comment on this clone: The antigen it binds to is not known. No base-level quality is on record; no much larger clone is a single base apart.

Sequencing was done on a sample of right ventricle heart tissue obtained at autopsy. The label giving this sample's cell subset or site can be read as: cardiac tissue sample (left or right ventricle, interventricular septum, or pericardium). The sequence links TRBV24-1 to TRBJ2-5, with 10 bases in between that match TRBD1. The origin of this receptor is a man younger than 35 with fulminant myocarditis from multisystem inflammatory syndrome in adults (MIS-A) after COVID-19. The CDR3 amino acid sequence is: CATSDPGTGARTVQETQYF. The nucleotide sequence is given as TGTGCCACCAGTGACCCCGGGACAGGGGCAAGGACGGTTCAAGAGACCCAGTACTTC.